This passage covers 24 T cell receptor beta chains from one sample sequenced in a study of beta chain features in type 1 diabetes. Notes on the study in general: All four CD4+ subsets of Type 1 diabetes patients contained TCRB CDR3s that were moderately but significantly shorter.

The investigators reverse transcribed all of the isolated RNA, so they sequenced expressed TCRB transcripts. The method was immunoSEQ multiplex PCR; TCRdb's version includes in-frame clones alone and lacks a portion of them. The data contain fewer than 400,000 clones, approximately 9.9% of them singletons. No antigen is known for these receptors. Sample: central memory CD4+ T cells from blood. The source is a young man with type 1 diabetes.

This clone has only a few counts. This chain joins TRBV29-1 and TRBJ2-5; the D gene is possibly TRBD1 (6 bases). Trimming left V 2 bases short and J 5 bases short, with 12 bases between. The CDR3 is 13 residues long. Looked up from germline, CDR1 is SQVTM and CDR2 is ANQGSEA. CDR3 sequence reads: CSVELGASETQYF. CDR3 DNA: TGCAGCGTTGAACTGGGGGCCTCGGAGACCCAGTACTTC.

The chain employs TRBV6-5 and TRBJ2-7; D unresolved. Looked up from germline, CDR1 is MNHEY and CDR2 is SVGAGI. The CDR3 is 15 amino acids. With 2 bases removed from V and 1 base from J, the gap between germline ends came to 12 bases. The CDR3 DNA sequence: TGTGCCAGCAGTTACCTTGAAGGGCCTTCCTACGAGCAGTACTTC. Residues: CASSYLEGPSYEQYF.

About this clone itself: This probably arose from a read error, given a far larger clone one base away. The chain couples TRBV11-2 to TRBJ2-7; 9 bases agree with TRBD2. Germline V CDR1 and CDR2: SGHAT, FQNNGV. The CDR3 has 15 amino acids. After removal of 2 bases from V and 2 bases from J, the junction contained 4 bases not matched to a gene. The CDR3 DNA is TGTGCCAGCAGCTTAAGGTCTAGCGGGGCCTACGAGCAGTACTTC. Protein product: CASSLRSSGAYEQYF.

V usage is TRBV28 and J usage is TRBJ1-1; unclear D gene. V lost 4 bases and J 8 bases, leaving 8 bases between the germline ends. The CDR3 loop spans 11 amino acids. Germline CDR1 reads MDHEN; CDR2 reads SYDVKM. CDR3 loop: CASSSPTEAFF. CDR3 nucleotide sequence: TGTGCCAGCAGTTCCCCTACGGAAGCTTTCTTT.

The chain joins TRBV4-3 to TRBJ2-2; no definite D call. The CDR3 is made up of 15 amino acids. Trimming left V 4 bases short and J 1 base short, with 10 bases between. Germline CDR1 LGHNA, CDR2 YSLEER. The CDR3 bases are TGCGCCAGCAGCCCGTCACTAAGGAACACCGGGGAGCTGTTTTTT. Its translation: CASSPSLRNTGELFF.

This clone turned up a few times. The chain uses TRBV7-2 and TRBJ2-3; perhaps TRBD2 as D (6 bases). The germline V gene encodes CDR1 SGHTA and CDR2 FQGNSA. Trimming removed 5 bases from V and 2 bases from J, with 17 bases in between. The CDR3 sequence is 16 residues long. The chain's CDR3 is CASSPKRVRITDTQYF. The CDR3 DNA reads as TGTGCCAGCAGCCCAAAGCGGGTCCGAATCACAGATACGCAGTATTTT.

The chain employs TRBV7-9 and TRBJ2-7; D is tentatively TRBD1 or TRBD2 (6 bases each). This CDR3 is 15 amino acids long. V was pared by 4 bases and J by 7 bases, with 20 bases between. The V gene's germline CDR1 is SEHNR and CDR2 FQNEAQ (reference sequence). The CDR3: CASSSPEGPQGEQYF. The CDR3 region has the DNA TGTGCCAGCAGCTCCCCGGAGGGGCCCCAGGGGGAGCAGTACTTC.

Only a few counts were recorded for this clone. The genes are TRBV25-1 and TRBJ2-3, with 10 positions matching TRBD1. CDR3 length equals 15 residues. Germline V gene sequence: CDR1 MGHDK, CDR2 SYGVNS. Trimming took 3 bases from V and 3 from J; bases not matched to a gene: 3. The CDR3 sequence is CASSDGQGVTDTQYF. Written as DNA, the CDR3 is TGTGCCAGCAGTGACGGACAGGGGGTAACAGATACGCAGTATTTT.

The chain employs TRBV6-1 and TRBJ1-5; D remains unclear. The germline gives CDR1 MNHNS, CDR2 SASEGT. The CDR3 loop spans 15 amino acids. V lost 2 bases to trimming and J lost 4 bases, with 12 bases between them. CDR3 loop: CASSELGSRNQPQHF. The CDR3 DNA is TGTGCCAGCAGTGAATTGGGGTCACGGAATCAGCCCCAGCATTTT.

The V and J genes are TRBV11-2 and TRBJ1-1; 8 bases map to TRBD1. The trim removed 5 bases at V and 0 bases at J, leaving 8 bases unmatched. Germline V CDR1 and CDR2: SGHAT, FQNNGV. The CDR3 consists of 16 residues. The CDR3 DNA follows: TGTGCCAGCAGCCTCTACAGGGGGGAGGTGAACACTGAAGCTTTCTTT. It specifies CASSLYRGEVNTEAFF.

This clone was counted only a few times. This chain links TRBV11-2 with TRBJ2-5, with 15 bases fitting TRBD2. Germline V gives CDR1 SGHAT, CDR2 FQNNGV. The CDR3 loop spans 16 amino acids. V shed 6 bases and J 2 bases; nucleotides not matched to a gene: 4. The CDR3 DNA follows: TGTGCCAGCAGGTTTGGGACTAGCGGGGGGCAAGAGACCCAGTACTTC. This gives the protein CASRFGTSGGQETQYF. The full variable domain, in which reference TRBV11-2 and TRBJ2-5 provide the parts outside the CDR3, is EAGVAQSPRYKIIEKRQSVAFWCNPISGHATLYWYQQILGQGPKLLIQFQNNGVVDDSQLPKDRFSAERLKGVDSTLKIQPAKLEDSAVYLCASRFGTSGGQETQYFGPGTRLLVL.

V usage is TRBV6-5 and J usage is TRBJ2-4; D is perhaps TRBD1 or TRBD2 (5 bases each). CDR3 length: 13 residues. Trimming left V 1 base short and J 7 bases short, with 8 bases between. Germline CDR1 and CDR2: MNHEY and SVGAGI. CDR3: CASSYFRGNIQYF. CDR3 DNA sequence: TGTGCCAGCAGTTACTTCCGGGGCAACATTCAGTACTTC.

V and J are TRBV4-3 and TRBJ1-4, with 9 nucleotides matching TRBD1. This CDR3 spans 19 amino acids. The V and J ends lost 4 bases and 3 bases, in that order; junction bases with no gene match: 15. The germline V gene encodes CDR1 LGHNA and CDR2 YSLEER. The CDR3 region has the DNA TGCGCCAGCAGCCGCCTCACAGGGGGCGCATTATGGGCTAATGAAAAACTGTTTTTT. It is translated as CASSRLTGGALWANEKLFF.

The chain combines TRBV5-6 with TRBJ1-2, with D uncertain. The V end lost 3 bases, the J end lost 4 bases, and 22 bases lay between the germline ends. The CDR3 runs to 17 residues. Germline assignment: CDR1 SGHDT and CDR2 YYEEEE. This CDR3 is CASSSSDSTFLFYGYTF. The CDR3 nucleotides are TGTGCCAGCAGCTCCAGCGATTCGACATTTCTGTTCTATGGCTACACCTTC.

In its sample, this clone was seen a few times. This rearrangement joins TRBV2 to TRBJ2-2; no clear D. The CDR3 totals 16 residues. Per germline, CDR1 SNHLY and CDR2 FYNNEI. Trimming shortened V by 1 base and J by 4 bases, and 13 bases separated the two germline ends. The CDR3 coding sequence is TGTGCCAGCAGTGAAGAGGCTAGGCAATCCACCGGGGAGCTGTTTTTT. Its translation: CASSEEARQSTGELFF.

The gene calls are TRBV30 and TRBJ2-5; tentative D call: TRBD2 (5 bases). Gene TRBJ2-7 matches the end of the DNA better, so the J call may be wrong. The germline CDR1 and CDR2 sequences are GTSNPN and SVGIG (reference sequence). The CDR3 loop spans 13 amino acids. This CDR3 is CAWAPEEAYEQYF. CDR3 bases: TGTGCCTGGGCTCCCGAGGAGGCCTACGAGCAGTACTTC.

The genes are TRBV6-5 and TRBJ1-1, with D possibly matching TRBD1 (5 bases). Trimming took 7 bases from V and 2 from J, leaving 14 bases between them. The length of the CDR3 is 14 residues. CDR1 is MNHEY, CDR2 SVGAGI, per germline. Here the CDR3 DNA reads TGTGCCAGCATCCCGACAGCCCTTAACACTGAAGCTTTCTTT. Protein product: CASIPTALNTEAFF.

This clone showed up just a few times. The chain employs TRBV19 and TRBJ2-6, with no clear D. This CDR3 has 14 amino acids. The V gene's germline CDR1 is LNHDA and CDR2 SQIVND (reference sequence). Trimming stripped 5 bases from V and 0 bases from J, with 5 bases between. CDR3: CASSSRSGANVLTF. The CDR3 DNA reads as TGTGCCAGTAGTTCCCGCTCTGGGGCCAACGTCCTGACTTTC.

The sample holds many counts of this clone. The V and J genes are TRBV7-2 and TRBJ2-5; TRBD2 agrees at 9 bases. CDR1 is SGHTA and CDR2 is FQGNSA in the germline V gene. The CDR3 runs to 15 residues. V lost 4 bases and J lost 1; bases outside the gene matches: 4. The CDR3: CASSSMRGGQETQYF. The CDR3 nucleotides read TGTGCCAGCAGCTCGATGCGGGGGGGCCAAGAGACCCAGTACTTC.

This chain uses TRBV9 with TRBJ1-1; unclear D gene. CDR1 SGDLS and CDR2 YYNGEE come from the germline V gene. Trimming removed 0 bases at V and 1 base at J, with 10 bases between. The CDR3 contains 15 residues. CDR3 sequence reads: CASSVGSFKNTEAFF. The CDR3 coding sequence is TGTGCCAGCAGCGTAGGATCTTTCAAGAACACTGAAGCTTTCTTT.

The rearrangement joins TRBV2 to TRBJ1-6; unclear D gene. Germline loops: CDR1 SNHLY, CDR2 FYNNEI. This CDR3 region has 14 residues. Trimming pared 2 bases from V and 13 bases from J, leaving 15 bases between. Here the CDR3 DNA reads TGTGCCAGCAGTGAACCCCCGCGGGCCTCTCCCCTCCACTTT. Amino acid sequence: CASSEPPRASPLHF.

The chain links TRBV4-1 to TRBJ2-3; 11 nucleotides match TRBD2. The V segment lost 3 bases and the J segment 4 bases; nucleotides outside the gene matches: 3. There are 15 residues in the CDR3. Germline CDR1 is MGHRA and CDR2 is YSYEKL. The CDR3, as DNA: TGCGCCAGCAGCCAGACTAGCGGGGAGGCAGATACGCAGTATTTT. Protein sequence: CASSQTSGEADTQYF.

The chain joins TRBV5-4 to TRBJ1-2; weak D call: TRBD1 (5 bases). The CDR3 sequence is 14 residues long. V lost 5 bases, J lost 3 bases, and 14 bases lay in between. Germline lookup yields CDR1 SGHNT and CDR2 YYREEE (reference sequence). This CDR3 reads CASSIGGSDYGYTF. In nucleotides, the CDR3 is TGTGCCAGCAGTATTGGGGGATCGGACTATGGCTACACCTTC.

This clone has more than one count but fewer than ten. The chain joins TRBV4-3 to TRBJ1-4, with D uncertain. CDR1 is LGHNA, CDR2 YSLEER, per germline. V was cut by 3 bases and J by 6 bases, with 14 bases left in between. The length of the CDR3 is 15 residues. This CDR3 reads CASSHRAALDEKLFF. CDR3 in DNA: TGCGCCAGCAGCCATCGGGCAGCACTGGATGAAAAACTGTTTTTT.